One and the same sample provided the 4 T cell receptor beta chains below, sequenced in a study of T cells in Graves' hyperthyroidism and ophthalmopathy. Regions amplified from RNA transcripts were the TCR beta CDR3 regions. The HTBI primer set served for first-round RT-PCR of the TCR CDR3. TCRdb recomputed calls from the multiplex PCR reads with MiXCR, one row per CDR3 protein. The table has around 690,000 distinct CDR3 sequences, about 18% seen once. Material: blood. Receptor source: a man in his forties or fifties with Graves' hyperthyroidism.

This clonotype appeared many times. The chain couples TRBV28 to TRBJ2-1, with 9 positions matching TRBD2. The CDR3 contains 15 residues. The V segment lost 2 bases and the J segment 12 bases; nucleotides outside the gene matches: 11. Per germline, CDR1 MDHEN and CDR2 SYDVKM. The CDR3 DNA follows: TGTGCCAGCAGTTTAGAGGCTAGCGGGGCCTCCGGGCAGTTCTTC. Amino acid sequence: CASSLEASGASGQFF.

The sample holds a few counts of this clonotype. The rearrangement links TRBV4-2 to TRBJ2-5; 10 nucleotides match TRBD2. The CDR3 loop spans 14 amino acids. Trimming at V came to 3 bases and at J to 5 bases, leaving 3 bases not matched to a gene. CDR1 and CDR2 from the germline V gene are LGHNA and YNFKEQ. The CDR3 here is CASSHSSGSETQYF. Here the CDR3 DNA reads TGTGCCAGCAGCCACTCTAGCGGGAGCGAGACCCAGTACTTC.

The CDR3 DNA reads as TGTGCCAGCAGTTACCGACAGGGTCCCGGGGAGCTGTTTTTT. Encoded protein: CASSYRQGPGELFF. The gene calls are TRBV6-2 or TRBV6-3 and TRBJ2-2, with 7 bases lining up with TRBD1. The V and J ends lost 2 bases and 6 bases, in that order; junction bases with no gene match: 3. Germline loops: CDR1 MNHEY, CDR2 SVGEGT. This CDR3 region has 14 residues.

This clonotype turned up a few times. V usage is TRBV5-1 and J usage is TRBJ2-7, with 7 bases identical to TRBD1. The CDR3 covers 16 residues. Germline CDR1 SGHRS, CDR2 YFSETQ. The V segment lost 4 bases and the J segment 3 bases; nucleotides outside the gene matches: 13. The CDR3 protein is CASSKNPGQRLYEQYF. The CDR3 region has the DNA TGCGCCAGCAGCAAGAACCCGGGACAGAGGCTCTACGAGCAGTACTTC.